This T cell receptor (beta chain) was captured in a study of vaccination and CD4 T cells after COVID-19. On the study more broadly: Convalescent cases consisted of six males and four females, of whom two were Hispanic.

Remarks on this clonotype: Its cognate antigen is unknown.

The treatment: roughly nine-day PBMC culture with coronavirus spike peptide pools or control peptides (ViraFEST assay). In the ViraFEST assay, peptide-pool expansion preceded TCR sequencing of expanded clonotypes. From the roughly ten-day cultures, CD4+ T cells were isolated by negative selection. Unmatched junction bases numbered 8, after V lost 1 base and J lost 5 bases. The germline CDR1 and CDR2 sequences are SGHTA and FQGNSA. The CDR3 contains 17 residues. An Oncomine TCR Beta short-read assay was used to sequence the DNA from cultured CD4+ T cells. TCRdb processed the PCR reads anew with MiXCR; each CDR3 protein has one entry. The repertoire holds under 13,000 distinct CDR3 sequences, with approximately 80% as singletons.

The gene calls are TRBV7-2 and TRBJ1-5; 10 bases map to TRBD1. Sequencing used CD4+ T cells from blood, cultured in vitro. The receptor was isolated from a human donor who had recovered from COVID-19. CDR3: CASSLGPGQGRYQPQHF. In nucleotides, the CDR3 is TGTGCCAGCAGCTTAGGTCCGGGACAGGGGAGGTATCAGCCCCAGCATTTT.